This note documents a single TCR beta chain sequence. Its antigen is unidentified. This sample was taken from a study of post-analysis software for immune sequencing data. Study details: The disease courses covered relapsing-remitting, secondary progressive and progressive-relapsing multiple sclerosis.

General study results and limits: The study found TRBV5-6, TRBV5-1 and TRBV20-1 among four to six TRBV segments more frequent in patients than controls. Diversity measured as normalized Chao1 was significantly lower in multiple sclerosis patients than in controls.

Unique molecular identifiers featured in each of the TCR beta cDNA libraries. MiXCR, run by TCRdb on the PCR reads, gives a single entry per CDR3 protein. The sample has some 450,000 distinct CDR3 sequences, nearly 45% seen once. Germline V lookup: CDR1 ENHRY, CDR2 SYGVKD. V dropped 5 bases and J dropped 6; count of bases not matched to a gene: 7. The CDR3 is 15 residues long. The J gene is TRBJ2-1, the V gene TRBV10-3; TRBD1 matches at 10 bases. The specimen was blood. The TCR sequence derives from a girl under 18 with multiple sclerosis. The CDR3 region has the DNA TGTGCCATCAGTAACCGGGACAGGGGAACCAATGAGCAGTTCTTC. It codes for CAISNRDRGTNEQFF.